This T cell receptor (beta chain) was documented in a study of blood T cell repertoires in COVID-19. Turning to the study itself: Acute and convalescent COVID-19 samples came from the United States, Italy and Spain. T cells, B-cell-depleted T cells, or PBMCs provided the cDNA or gDNA that served as material.

Original processing notes: Estimation of nucleated cell counts relied on the amplification of reference gene primers. TCRdb's copy holds only in-frame clones and misses some; the assay was immunoSEQ multiplex PCR. Clone size and the V and J calls come from that table; the DNA yielded D and trimming. In the table there are about 270,000 clones, about 89% of which are singletons. Sequencing was carried out using peripheral blood. This receptor was obtained from a man aged 40-49 years with active or convalescent COVID-19.

As DNA, the CDR3 is TGTGCCAGCAAACCTAGCGGGAGAAACACCGGGGAGCTGTTTTTT. Residues: CASKPSGRNTGELFF. The genes are TRBV6-5 and TRBJ2-2, with 10 bases that match TRBD2. Germline V gene lookup returns CDR1 MNHEY and CDR2 SVGAGI. There are 15 residues in the CDR3. Germline trimming cut 7 bases from V and 2 bases from J; bases unmatched to any gene: 4.